The 13 T cell receptor beta chains presented below share a single source sample, sequenced in a study of Graves' ophthalmopathy and Graves' hyperthyroidism. Amplification of the TCR beta CDR3 regions used RNA transcripts (as template). In the first round, RT-PCR was carried out with HTBI primers, and a multiplex PCR formed the second round. TCRdb re-derived calls from the multiplex PCR reads in MiXCR, one entry per CDR3 protein. Of about 420,000 distinct CDR3 sequences in the sample, roughly 21% were seen once. The sequenced sample was peripheral blood. The receptor set was obtained from a woman between 18 and 29 years old with stable Graves' hyperthyroidism.

This sequence joins TRBV30 and TRBJ1-5; D is ambiguous. Germline V CDR1 and CDR2: GTSNPN, SVGIG (reference sequence). The V gene lost 3 bases and the J gene lost 2 bases, with 14 bases spanning the gap. This CDR3 has 15 amino acids. The CDR3 sequence: CAWRAARFGNQPQHF. DNA of the CDR3: TGTGCCTGGAGGGCCGCCCGTTTTGGCAATCAGCCCCAGCATTTT.

This clonotype was seen many times. The V and J genes are TRBV12-3 or TRBV12-4 and TRBJ1-2; D call uncertain. V dropped 2 bases and J dropped 8 bases, with 12 bases sitting between them. The CDR3 has 13 amino acids. The CDR3: CASSLRRLVGYTF. DNA for the CDR3: TGTGCCAGCAGTTTACGACGGCTCGTGGGCTACACCTTC.

This chain connects TRBV7-3 to TRBJ2-5; D uncertain. Germline CDR1 and CDR2: SGHTA and FQGTGA. Trimming pared 2 bases from V and 5 bases from J, leaving 9 bases between. The CDR3 extends over 13 amino acids. CDR3 nucleotides: TGTGCCAGCAGCTTATGGTCGCGGGAGACCCAGTACTTC. This codes for CASSLWSRETQYF.

This clonotype was recorded many times. CDR3 loop: CASSPSMALAGAYEQYF. The CDR3 nucleotides read TGTGCCAGTAGCCCCAGTATGGCACTAGCGGGAGCCTACGAGCAGTACTTC. This chain uses TRBV19 with TRBJ2-7; 11 bases line up with TRBD2. Trimming removed 6 bases from V and 2 bases from J; junction bases left unmatched: 12. This CDR3 spans 17 amino acids. Germline V CDR1 and CDR2: LNHDA, SQIVND (reference sequence).

This clonotype was seen at least ten times. This chain connects TRBV5-5 to TRBJ2-7; 10 bases agree with TRBD2. This CDR3 has 15 amino acids. CDR1 is SGHKS and CDR2 is YYEKEE in the germline V gene (reference sequence). With 4 bases clipped from V and 2 bases from J, the junction kept 6 bases outside the gene matches. CDR3 sequence reads: CASSLRTSGPYEQYF. The CDR3 DNA follows: TGTGCCAGCAGCCTCCGGACTAGCGGTCCCTACGAGCAGTACTTC.

This clonotype showed up many times. The V call is TRBV4-1, the J call TRBJ2-2; D might be TRBD2 (6 bases). The CDR3 has 15 residues. Germline values: CDR1 MGHRA, CDR2 YSYEKL. Trimming stripped 4 bases from V and 0 bases from J, with 9 bases between. CDR3 nucleotides: TGCGCCAGCAGCCGGGCGGGGTCGAACACCGGGGAGCTGTTTTTT. Amino acid sequence: CASSRAGSNTGELFF.

This clonotype was seen ten or more times. The chain carries TRBV30 and TRBJ1-5; perhaps TRBD1 as D (5 bases). The germline V gene encodes CDR1 GTSNPN and CDR2 SVGIG (reference sequence). The CDR3 is 15 residues long. The germline V and J ends were trimmed by 1 base and 2 bases, with 12 bases remaining between them. The CDR3 DNA sequence: TGTGCCTGGAGTGCTGGGGGGACCCGCAATCAGCCCCAGCATTTT. This sequence encodes CAWSAGGTRNQPQHF.

This clonotype was recorded at least ten times. This chain joins TRBV20-1 and TRBJ2-4, with D hard to call. The CDR3 is made up of 15 amino acids. Germline V lookup: CDR1 DFQATT, CDR2 SNEGSKA (reference sequence). The V gene lost 0 bases and the J gene lost 0 bases, with 9 bases spanning the gap. As DNA, the CDR3 is TGCAGTGCTAGAGATCAGGCGAGAGCCAAAAACATTCAGTACTTC. This encodes CSARDQARAKNIQYF.

The rearrangement uses TRBV20-1 and TRBJ2-7; D gene uncertain. CDR1 is DFQATT, CDR2 SNEGSKA, per germline (reference sequence). With 3 bases removed from V and 5 bases from J, the gap between germline ends came to 17 bases. CDR3 size: 14 residues. CDR3 nucleotides: TGCAGTGCTAGTCAGCCTGGGCACACCCACGAGCAGTACTTC. Amino acids: CSASQPGHTHEQYF.

In its sample, this clonotype was seen a few times. This sequence joins TRBV3-1 and TRBJ1-5, with D unclear. V shed 5 bases and J shed 1 base, with 9 bases lying between them. The CDR3 loop spans 14 amino acids. The germline V gene has CDR1 LGHDT and CDR2 YNNKEL (reference sequence). CDR3 in amino acids: CASSGFGSNQPQHF. Written as DNA, the CDR3 is TGTGCCAGCAGCGGGTTTGGGAGCAATCAGCCCCAGCATTTT.

In its sample, this clonotype was seen many times. The genes are TRBV7-9 and TRBJ2-4; unclear D gene. Per the germline V gene, CDR1 is SEHNR and CDR2 is FQNEAQ (reference sequence). The CDR3 contains 12 residues. Deletions cut 5 bases from V and 6 bases from J, with 8 bases between. The CDR3 DNA reads TGTGCCAGCAGCCCTTCGGTAAACATTCAGTACTTC. Protein sequence: CASSPSVNIQYF.

This clonotype has at least ten counts. The CDR3 coding sequence is TGTGCCAGCAGCGTGGACAGGGGAGTAATGAACACTGAAGCTTTCTTT. Its protein is CASSVDRGVMNTEAFF. The chain is built from TRBV11-2 and TRBJ1-1; 9 bases line up with TRBD1. From germline, CDR1 is SGHAT and CDR2 FQNNGV. The J segment lost 0 bases and the V segment lost 5 bases, leaving 7 bases of the junction unmatched. The CDR3 extends over 16 amino acids.

The sample holds many counts of this clonotype. The junction shows a germline mismatch at one end, possibly a read error. The chain carries TRBV12-3 or TRBV12-4 and TRBJ2-4; a possible D gene is TRBD2 (6 bases). The CDR3 is 15 residues long. The DNA of the CDR3 is TGTGCCAGCAGTACCCCGGAACTAGCCAAAAACATTAAGTACTTC. This sequence encodes CASSTPELAKNIKYF.